These 21 T cell receptor beta chains share one sample of origin, sequenced in a study of memory CD4+ T cells and cytomegalovirus serostatus. Single viable CD3+CD4+CD8-CD45RO+ cells were sorted as the memory CD4+ T cells. Sequencing was performed with immunoSEQ multiplex PCR; in TCRdb, only in-frame clones are kept and a portion is missing. The repertoire holds 45,000 to 65,000 clones, with 83% as singletons. Material: memory CD4+ T cells from blood. The receptor source for this set is an adult in good health and CMV-seropositive.

The rearrangement links TRBV19 to TRBJ2-2, with 10 positions matching TRBD2. The germline V gene encodes CDR1 LNHDA and CDR2 SQIVND (reference sequence). J gave up 5 bases and V 0 bases, and 9 bases lay outside the gene matches. The CDR3 loop spans 18 amino acids. The DNA of the CDR3 is TGTGCCAGTAGTATAGATCTGGCATCTAGCGGGAGAACCGGGGAGCTGTTTTTT. It encodes CASSIDLASSGRTGELFF.

This chain joins TRBV7-9 and TRBJ1-4, with D unresolved. CDR3 length: 17 residues. V was trimmed by 1 base and J by 8 bases, leaving 20 bases between them. Germline assignment: CDR1 SEHNR and CDR2 FQNEAQ (reference sequence). The CDR3 protein is CASSLVEVGRGTEKLFF. The CDR3 bases are TGTGCCAGCAGCTTAGTGGAGGTCGGCCGGGGTACGGAAAAACTGTTTTTT.

The gene calls are TRBV11-2 and TRBJ1-2; the match to TRBD1 covers 9 bases. V was pared by 5 bases and J by 8 bases, with 3 bases of the junction left unmatched. The CDR3 sequence is 12 residues long. The V gene's germline CDR1 is SGHAT and CDR2 FQNNGV. The CDR3 coding sequence is TGTGCCAGCAGCGGGACAGGGTTCGGCTACACCTTC. Encoded protein: CASSGTGFGYTF.

The sample holds one count of this clone. The chain links TRBV4-1 to TRBJ1-4; 7 bases fit TRBD1. Looked up from germline, CDR1 is MGHRA and CDR2 is YSYEKL. Losses at the gene ends were 4 bases for V and 8 bases for J; bases not matched to a gene: 16. CDR3 length: 17 amino acids. The CDR3 coding sequence is TGCGCCAGCAGCCTCCCCCCCGGGACAGCCAGAGGGGAAAAACTGTTTTTT. Translation gives CASSLPPGTARGEKLFF.

This clone was observed once. This chain connects TRBV10-2 to TRBJ2-1, with D perhaps assigned TRBD1 or TRBD2 (5 bases each). Germline CDR1 reads WSHSY; CDR2 reads SAAADI. The CDR3 contains 14 residues. V lost 1 base and J 14 bases, leaving 18 bases between the germline ends. The CDR3 spells CASSEFAGQGLEFF. CDR3 in DNA: TGCGCCAGCAGTGAGTTTGCGGGTCAGGGCTTGGAGTTCTTC.

A single count supports this clone. Its ends do not fully match the called genes, so a read error is possible. V usage is TRBV7-7 and J usage is TRBJ2-1; 8 bases map to TRBD2. The germline gives CDR1 SSHAT, CDR2 FNYEAQ (reference sequence). This CDR3 is built from 15 residues. For the CDR3, the DNA is TGTGCTAGCAGCTTAGTTGCGGGAGGTGACAATGAGCAGTTCTTC. Its protein product is CASSLVAGGDNEQFF.

This clone showed up just once. The rearrangement uses TRBV5-4 and TRBJ2-2; tentatively, D is TRBD2 (6 bases). The CDR3 sequence is 16 residues long. Between the trimmed V and J ends, which lost 4 bases and 2 bases, there was a span of 15 bases. Germline CDR1 SGHNT, CDR2 YYREEE (reference sequence). CDR3 region: CASSLKTRRNTGELFF. In DNA, the CDR3 is TGTGCCAGCAGCCTTAAGACTAGGCGAAACACCGGGGAGCTGTTTTTT.

This chain links TRBV4-2 with TRBJ2-3, with TRBD2 matching 13 bases. V was pared by 5 bases and J by 7 bases, with 9 bases of the junction left unmatched. The length of the CDR3 is 16 residues. Germline V lookup: CDR1 LGHNA, CDR2 YNFKEQ. CDR3 sequence: CASSISLAGGPNTQYF. CDR3 bases: TGTGCCAGCAGCATCTCACTAGCGGGGGGGCCAAATACGCAGTATTTT.

This rearrangement joins TRBV28 to TRBJ2-7; 8 bases agree with TRBD2. The CDR3 runs to 17 residues. Germline CDR1 MDHEN, CDR2 SYDVKM. V lost 6 bases, J lost 1 base, and 14 bases stayed unmatched. The CDR3: CASSLGVPTSASYEQYF. The CDR3 DNA follows: TGTGCCAGCAGCCTTGGGGTCCCGACTAGCGCATCCTACGAGCAGTACTTC. Full variable domain (missing parts from reference TRBV28 and TRBJ2-7): DVKVTQSSRYLVKRTGEKVFLECVQDMDHENMFWYRQDPGLGLRLIYFSYDVKMKEKGDIPEGYSVSREKKERFSLILESASTNQTSMYLCASSLGVPTSASYEQYFGPGTRLTVT.

The gene calls are TRBV28 and TRBJ1-2; D ambiguous. Between the trimmed V and J ends, which lost 6 bases and 4 bases, there was a span of 18 bases. The germline gives CDR1 MDHEN, CDR2 SYDVKM. The CDR3 extends over 15 amino acids. This CDR3 is CASSPPRRVLYGYTF. The CDR3 DNA reads as TGTGCCAGCAGCCCCCCTCGAAGGGTTCTCTATGGCTACACCTTC.

This chain joins TRBV9 and TRBJ1-3; D is possibly TRBD1 (6 bases). The CDR3 is 15 residues long. V lost 4 bases to trimming and J lost 0 bases, with 11 bases between them. Germline assignment: CDR1 SGDLS and CDR2 YYNGEE. The CDR3 nucleotides are TGTGCCAGCAGCCTAACGGACAGCTCTGGAAACACCATATATTTT. Translated, it gives CASSLTDSSGNTIYF. Looking up the rest from reference TRBV9 and TRBJ1-3 gives the full variable domain: DSGVTQTPKHLITATGQRVTLRCSPRSGDLSVYWYQQSLDQGLQFLIQYYNGEERAKGNILERFSAQQFPDLHSELNLSSLELGDSALYFCASSLTDSSGNTIYFGEGSWLTVV.

The chain uses TRBV5-1 and TRBJ2-5, with 9 bases lining up with TRBD2. CDR3 size: 16 residues. The germline V gene encodes CDR1 SGHRS and CDR2 YFSETQ. The ends lost 5 bases at V and 1 base at J; junction bases unmatched: 9. The chain's CDR3 is CASRFLSGSSQETQYF. CDR3 coding DNA: TGCGCCAGCAGATTCCTTAGCGGGAGCTCCCAAGAGACCCAGTACTTC.

The chain links TRBV6-5 to TRBJ2-7, with D perhaps matching TRBD2 (5 bases). The CDR3 has 15 amino acids. Trimming removed 2 bases from V and 6 bases from J, with 17 bases in between. Germline CDR1 and CDR2: MNHEY and SVGAGI. The DNA for the CDR3 is TGTGCCAGCAGTTACGGGTCGGGGTGGCGTGGCGAGCAGTACTTC. Its translation is CASSYGSGWRGEQYF.

In its sample, this clone was seen once. This sequence joins TRBV2 and TRBJ1-1; unclear D gene. V lost 0 bases to trimming and J lost 9 bases, with 11 bases between them. Germline CDR1 SNHLY, CDR2 FYNNEI. The CDR3 is 13 residues long. The CDR3 DNA reads TGTGCCAGCAGTGAAGCACCTAGGGTCCAAGCTTTCTTT. Protein product: CASSEAPRVQAFF.

This chain uses TRBV18 with TRBJ2-7; D is possibly TRBD1 (6 bases). Looked up from germline, CDR1 is KGHSH and CDR2 is LQKENI. Trimming took 5 bases from V and 0 from J, leaving 11 bases between them. The CDR3 is made up of 14 amino acids. Written as DNA, the CDR3 is TGTGCCAGCTCAGGTCAAGGGGGCTCCTACGAGCAGTACTTC. Translated: CASSGQGGSYEQYF.

The CDR3 reads CASSLAGTSNQPQHF. Here the CDR3 DNA reads TGTGCCAGCAGCTTAGCAGGGACCTCTAATCAGCCCCAGCATTTT. The gene calls are TRBV7-2 and TRBJ1-5; D is perhaps TRBD1 (5 bases). V lost 0 bases and J 4 bases, leaving 10 bases between the germline ends. The CDR3 totals 15 residues. From germline, CDR1 is SGHTA and CDR2 FQGNSA.

The chain carries TRBV7-2 and TRBJ1-2; 9 bases agree with TRBD1. CDR1 and CDR2 from the germline V gene are SGHTA and FQGNSA. J lost 2 bases, V lost 6 bases, and 4 bases had no gene match. This CDR3 region has 14 residues. The CDR3 sequence is CASRGTGRNYGYTF. The DNA for the CDR3 is TGTGCCAGCAGGGGGACAGGGCGGAACTATGGCTACACCTTC.

V usage is TRBV6-5 and J usage is TRBJ2-7; 12 positions match TRBD2. Per germline, CDR1 MNHEY and CDR2 SVGAGI. V lost 5 bases to trimming and J lost 6 bases; unmatched junction nucleotides: 8. The CDR3 has 15 amino acids. CDR3 nucleotide sequence: TGTGCCAGCAGTCCCGCTAGCGGGAGGGCCGTCGAGCAGTACTTC. Amino acid sequence: CASSPASGRAVEQYF.

The gene calls are TRBV19 and TRBJ1-5; D remains unclear. This CDR3 contains 16 residues. Trimming pared 7 bases from V and 3 bases from J, leaving 19 bases between. The germline CDR1 and CDR2 sequences are LNHDA and SQIVND (reference sequence). CDR3 sequence (DNA): TGTGCCAGTAATTCGGAAGGTTGGCGGAACAATCAGCCCCAGCATTTT. Residues: CASNSEGWRNNQPQHF.

This clone occurred once. V and J are TRBV11-2 and TRBJ2-2; D ambiguous. Trimming took 3 bases from V and 7 from J, leaving 15 bases between them. This CDR3 has 15 residues. Germline values: CDR1 SGHAT, CDR2 FQNNGV. As DNA, the CDR3 is TGTGCCAGCAGCTTGTCCTTCCCTTACTACGGGGAGCTGTTTTTT. Protein product: CASSLSFPYYGELFF.

The V call is TRBV27, the J call TRBJ1-2; 7 bases are a match to TRBD1. CDR1 MNHEY and CDR2 SMNVEV come from the germline V gene (reference sequence). The CDR3 runs to 17 residues. V shed 5 bases, J shed 8 bases, and the junction held 20 bases outside the gene matches. CDR3 sequence (DNA): TGTGCCAGCAGTCCCAACCCGGGAGGGGGCGCGTCGCGCGGCTACACCTTC. Protein: CASSPNPGGGASRGYTF.